The next 27 T cell receptor beta chains were all read from a single sample in a study of cytomegalovirus exposure and HLA in healthy donors. Using immunoSEQ multiplex PCR, the repertoire was profiled, and TCRdb retains in-frame clones only, with some absent. The table includes about 73,000 clones, about 90% detected once. Material: PBMCs. Receptors were obtained from a young woman in good health and CMV-seropositive.

The genes are TRBV7-2 and TRBJ1-3; the match to TRBD1 covers 7 bases. Trimming at V came to 4 bases and at J to 4 bases, leaving 7 bases not matched to a gene. CDR1 and CDR2 from the germline V gene are SGHTA and FQGNSA. CDR3 length: 15 residues. CDR3 amino acids: CASSSQGVAGNTIYF. The CDR3 DNA reads TGTGCCAGCAGCTCCCAGGGGGTCGCGGGAAACACCATATATTTT.

The chain links TRBV7-9 to TRBJ1-1; 7 positions match TRBD1. CDR3 size: 13 residues. J was trimmed by 7 bases and V by 3 bases; bases with no gene match: 5. Germline V gene sequence: CDR1 SEHNR, CDR2 FQNEAQ (reference sequence). CDR3 sequence reads: CASSFSGGDEAFF. CDR3 coding DNA: TGTGCCAGCAGCTTTTCAGGGGGTGATGAAGCTTTCTTT.

This chain links TRBV9 with TRBJ2-3, with TRBD2 matching over 8 bases. CDR3 length: 15 residues. Germline V gives CDR1 SGDLS, CDR2 YYNGEE. Unmatched junction bases numbered 2, after V lost 2 bases and J lost 0 bases. CDR3 coding DNA: TGTGCCAGCAGCGTGAGCGGGAGTAGCACAGATACGCAGTATTTT. It yields the protein CASSVSGSSTDTQYF.

J is TRBJ2-2 and V is TRBV4-1; D not resolved. Deletions cut 5 bases from V and 3 bases from J, with 10 bases between. Per germline, CDR1 MGHRA and CDR2 YSYEKL. The CDR3 has 14 residues. This chain's CDR3 is CASSEVIYTGELFF. DNA of the CDR3: TGCGCCAGCAGCGAGGTTATCTACACCGGGGAGCTGTTTTTT.

The chain employs TRBV5-1 and TRBJ2-3, with 7 bases that match TRBD1. The germline V gene encodes CDR1 SGHRS and CDR2 YFSETQ. This CDR3 region has 15 residues. J lost 0 bases, V lost 4 bases, and 5 bases had no gene match. The CDR3 reads CASSLRDSSTDTQYF. CDR3 DNA sequence: TGCGCCAGCAGCCTACGGGACAGTAGCACAGATACGCAGTATTTT.

The rearrangement links TRBV10-3 to TRBJ2-7; 7 bases align to TRBD1. CDR3 length equals 15 residues. Germline lookup yields CDR1 ENHRY and CDR2 SYGVKD. V gave up 4 bases and J gave up 5 bases; unmatched junction bases: 11. The CDR3 here is CAISAPGQRGDEQYF. The CDR3 DNA follows: TGTGCCATCAGTGCCCCGGGACAGAGAGGGGACGAGCAGTACTTC.

In its sample, this clone ranks as medium-sized. The chain combines TRBV6-1 with TRBJ2-7; TRBD2 might be the D (5 bases). With 2 bases removed from V and 2 bases from J, the gap between germline ends came to 13 bases. There are 15 residues in the CDR3. Germline loops: CDR1 MNHNS, CDR2 SASEGT. DNA of the CDR3: TGTGCCAGCAGTGAAACAGCGGACTCAACCTACGAGCAGTACTTC. Translated: CASSETADSTYEQYF.

This sequence joins TRBV5-1 and TRBJ2-7; D gene uncertain. The V gene's germline CDR1 is SGHRS and CDR2 YFSETQ. The germline V and J ends were trimmed by 5 bases and 0 bases, with 6 bases remaining between them. This CDR3 region has 12 residues. The DNA for the CDR3 is TGCGCCAGCAGTTCCAGCTCCTACGAGCAGTACTTC. Translating it yields CASSSSSYEQYF.

The chain employs TRBV30 and TRBJ2-7; the D gene is possibly TRBD2 (6 bases). The CDR3 runs to 12 residues. The V gene lost 2 bases and the J gene lost 10 bases, with 15 bases spanning the gap. The germline CDR1 and CDR2 sequences are GTSNPN and SVGIG (reference sequence). The CDR3 here is CAWSFGGEAQYF. CDR3 coding DNA: TGTGCCTGGAGTTTCGGAGGGGAGGCCCAGTACTTC.

The rearrangement joins TRBV6-1 to TRBJ1-4; no clear D. Germline loops: CDR1 MNHNS, CDR2 SASEGT. The length of the CDR3 is 11 residues. Trimming stripped 6 bases from V and 13 bases from J, with 12 bases between. CDR3 nucleotide sequence: TGTGCCAGCAGCGACGGGTCGGGACTGTTTTTT. It encodes CASSDGSGLFF.

This chain connects TRBV6-1 to TRBJ1-1; 11 bases align to TRBD1. The germline CDR1 and CDR2 sequences are MNHNS and SASEGT. The J segment lost 4 bases and the V segment lost 7 bases, leaving 8 bases of the junction unmatched. The CDR3 extends over 15 amino acids. The CDR3: CASKFGTGGITEAFF. In nucleotides, the CDR3 is TGTGCCAGCAAATTCGGGACAGGGGGTATCACTGAAGCTTTCTTT.

Written as DNA, the CDR3 is TGTGCCAGCAGTGATAGGACTGTTAACTACAATGAGCAGTTCTTC. It codes for CASSDRTVNYNEQFF. The V and J genes are TRBV6-1 and TRBJ2-1, with D possibly TRBD2 on 5 matching bases. The CDR3 is 15 amino acids. The germline V gene has CDR1 MNHNS and CDR2 SASEGT. V shed 3 bases and J shed 3 bases, with 12 bases lying between them.

The V call is TRBV6-1, the J call TRBJ2-7; 9 positions match TRBD1. This CDR3 is built from 15 residues. The ends lost 2 bases at V and 5 bases at J; junction bases unmatched: 7. Germline V gene sequence: CDR1 MNHNS, CDR2 SASEGT. The CDR3 bases are TGTGCCAGCAGTGAACATACCGGGACAGGGAACGAGCAGTACTTC. Residues: CASSEHTGTGNEQYF.

The chain employs TRBV21-1 and TRBJ2-7; the DNA was not used to check the table's D call, TRBD1. TRBV21-1 is a documented pseudogene. CDR3 length: 15 residues. The CDR3 region is CASSKAPGQNYEQYF. The CDR3 region has the DNA TGTGCCAGCAGCAAAGCGCCGGGACAGAACTACGAGCAGTACTTC.

This rearrangement joins TRBV13 to TRBJ2-1; 12 bases are shared with TRBD1. This CDR3 has 16 amino acids. CDR1 is PRHDT and CDR2 is FYEKMQ in the germline V gene (reference sequence). V lost 5 bases, J lost 6 bases, and 8 bases stayed unmatched. The CDR3 is CASSQGDRGLSNEQFF. CDR3 DNA sequence: TGTGCCAGCAGCCAAGGGGACAGGGGGCTCTCCAATGAGCAGTTCTTC.

The rearrangement uses TRBV27 and TRBJ2-3, with D perhaps TRBD1 (5 bases). The CDR3 extends over 15 amino acids. Germline loops: CDR1 MNHEY, CDR2 SMNVEV (reference sequence). Trimming removed 3 bases from V and 0 bases from J, with 10 bases in between. In DNA form, the CDR3 reads TGTGCCAGCAGTTTCTGGGGCACCAGCACAGATACGCAGTATTTT. Its protein is CASSFWGTSTDTQYF.

This clone was picked up a small number of times. The rearrangement joins TRBV6-4 to TRBJ2-2; 8 bases match TRBD1. CDR3 size: 14 residues. With V trimmed by 2 bases and J by 4 bases, 0 bases remained unmatched. Looked up from germline, CDR1 is MRHNA and CDR2 is SNTAGT. CDR3 coding DNA: TGTGCCAGCAGTGACGGACAGGGCACCGGGGAGCTGTTTTTT. Translating it yields CASSDGQGTGELFF.

V usage is TRBV6-5 and J usage is TRBJ1-4; D is perhaps TRBD1 (6 bases). The germline V and J ends were trimmed by 5 bases and 4 bases, with 14 bases remaining between them. This CDR3 is 15 amino acids long. Germline V gene lookup returns CDR1 MNHEY and CDR2 SVGAGI. This CDR3 reads CASSRTGTGNEKLFF. The DNA of the CDR3 is TGTGCCAGCAGTCGAACAGGGACCGGTAATGAAAAACTGTTTTTT.

The J gene is TRBJ1-6, the V gene TRBV7-8; D is uncertain. CDR1 SGHVS and CDR2 FQNEAQ come from the germline V gene. Trimming cost V 5 bases and J 7 bases, with 9 bases left between them. The CDR3 runs 13 residues. Written as DNA, the CDR3 is TGTGCCAGCAGCGGAGAGAGGAATTCACCCCTCCACTTT. Encoded protein: CASSGERNSPLHF.

This clone was seen repeatedly, ten times or more. The rearrangement uses TRBV2 and TRBJ1-2, with unresolved D. CDR3 length: 12 amino acids. V gave up 4 bases and J gave up 4 bases, with 7 bases separating them. CDR1 and CDR2 from the germline V gene are SNHLY and FYNNEI. The CDR3 is CASSAGFYGYTF. The CDR3 DNA reads as TGTGCCAGCAGTGCAGGTTTCTATGGCTACACCTTC.

The chain recombines TRBV28 with TRBJ2-2, with D perhaps TRBD2 (5 bases). The V end lost 9 bases, the J end lost 4 bases, and 12 bases lay between the germline ends. Germline loops: CDR1 MDHEN, CDR2 SYDVKM. This CDR3 spans 13 amino acids. The CDR3 DNA sequence: TGTGCCAGTCAGAGGAGGAGCACCGGGGAGCTGTTTTTT. Encoded protein: CASQRRSTGELFF.

The chain employs TRBV4-1 and TRBJ2-5; D possibly corresponds to TRBD1 (5 bases). V was clipped by 1 base and J by 5 bases, with 17 bases between them. CDR1 MGHRA and CDR2 YSYEKL come from the germline V gene. The CDR3 covers 16 residues. The CDR3 nucleotides read TGCGCCAGCAGCCAAGTCCAGGGATCTTTGGGGGAGACCCAGTACTTC. It is translated as CASSQVQGSLGETQYF.

The chain employs TRBV7-8 and TRBJ2-1; 9 bases fit TRBD2. The CDR3 spans 18 residues. The V gene end was trimmed by 1 base and the J gene end by 9 bases; junction bases not matched to a gene: 16. Germline assignment: CDR1 SGHVS and CDR2 FQNEAQ. The CDR3 sequence is CASSLVPPAGGPLGEQFF. CDR3 nucleotide sequence: TGTGCCAGCAGCTTAGTTCCCCCGGCGGGAGGGCCCCTAGGTGAGCAGTTCTTC.

The rearrangement joins TRBV28 to TRBJ2-5; a weak D match, TRBD2 (6 bases). This CDR3 comprises 13 residues. Looked up from germline, CDR1 is MDHEN and CDR2 is SYDVKM. The germline V and J ends were trimmed by 4 bases and 2 bases, with 8 bases remaining between them. CDR3 amino acids: CASSSGLQETQYF. Here the CDR3 DNA reads TGTGCCAGCAGTTCGGGACTGCAAGAGACCCAGTACTTC.

The CDR3 coding sequence is TGTGCCACCCAGGGACAGGGGATTTACGAGCAGTACTTC. It encodes CATQGQGIYEQYF. The chain uses TRBV28 and TRBJ2-7, with TRBD1 matching over 10 bases. V gave up 10 bases and J gave up 4 bases; unmatched junction bases: 7. Looked up from germline, CDR1 is MDHEN and CDR2 is SYDVKM. The CDR3 extends over 13 amino acids.

The chain employs TRBV25-1 and TRBJ2-1, with 10 bases identical to TRBD1. V lost 8 bases, J lost 6 bases, and 7 bases stayed unmatched. The CDR3 spans 14 residues. Looked up from germline, CDR1 is MGHDK and CDR2 is SYGVNS. The CDR3 reads CASVGDRGFNEQFF. CDR3 in DNA: TGTGCCAGCGTCGGGGACAGGGGTTTCAATGAGCAGTTCTTC.

V usage is TRBV4-1 and J usage is TRBJ2-2; 9 bases align to TRBD2. V lost 3 bases, J lost 0 bases, and 5 bases stayed unmatched. Germline V gene lookup returns CDR1 MGHRA and CDR2 YSYEKL. This CDR3 spans 17 amino acids. The CDR3 region has the DNA TGCGCCAGCAGCCATGTTGGCGGGGGGGCGAACACCGGGGAGCTGTTTTTT. Translation: CASSHVGGGANTGELFF.